This T cell receptor (beta chain) stems from a study of prognosis after radiotherapy for stage I lung cancer. On the study more broadly: Of the patients, seven had squamous cell carcinoma and roughly twelve had adenocarcinoma tumors. Notes on the study in general: Before stereotactic body radiation therapy the median unique TCR clone count was 9,500 to 11,000, and afterwards it fell to about 6,900. After stereotactic body radiation therapy, patients with later distant metastases showed lower Shannon entropy.

In the case of this clonotype: Antigen: not known. This likely stems from a read error, as it lies one base from a far larger clone.

Multiplex PCR in two rounds served to amplify TCR beta CDR3 from genomic DNA. Primers (each specific to one TRBV or TRBJ gene) were used in first-round PCR. TCRdb used MiXCR to reprocess the multiplex PCR reads, holding one entry per CDR3 protein. Among roughly 12,000 distinct CDR3 sequences, about 40% were seen once, and the ten largest hold 40%. The origin of this receptor is a donor aged 50 or older with non-small cell lung cancer. The material was PBMCs, obtained before or after stereotactic body radiation therapy (not recorded which).

The CDR3 DNA sequence: TGTGCCAGCAGTTTGACCATCGGGGTATACAATGAGCAGTTCTTC. Translating gives CASSLTIGVYNEQFF. The chain couples TRBV6-5 to TRBJ2-1, with a weak D call TRBD2 (5 bases). The CDR3 covers 15 residues. V dropped 4 bases and J dropped 4 bases, with 14 bases sitting between them. Germline assignment: CDR1 MNHEY and CDR2 SVGAGI.